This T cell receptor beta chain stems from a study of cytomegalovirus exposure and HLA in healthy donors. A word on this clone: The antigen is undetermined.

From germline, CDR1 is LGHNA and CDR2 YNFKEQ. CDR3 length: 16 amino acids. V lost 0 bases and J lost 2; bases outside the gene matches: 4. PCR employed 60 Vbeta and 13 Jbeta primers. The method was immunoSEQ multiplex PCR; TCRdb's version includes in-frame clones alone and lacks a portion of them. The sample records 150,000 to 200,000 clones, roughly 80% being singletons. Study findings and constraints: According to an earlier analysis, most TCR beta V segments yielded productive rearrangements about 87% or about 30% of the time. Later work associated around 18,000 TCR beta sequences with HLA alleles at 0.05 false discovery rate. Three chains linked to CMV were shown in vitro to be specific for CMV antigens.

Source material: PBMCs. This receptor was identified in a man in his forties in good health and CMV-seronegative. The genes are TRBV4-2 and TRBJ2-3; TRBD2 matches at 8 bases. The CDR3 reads CASSQDRGGDTDTQYF. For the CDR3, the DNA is TGTGCCAGCAGCCAAGATCGGGGGGGAGACACAGATACGCAGTATTTT.